This TCR beta chain was captured by sequencing in a study of blood T cell repertoires in COVID-19. Study overall: Specimens from acute and convalescent COVID-19 originated in the United States, Italy and Spain. From T cells, B-cell-depleted T cells, or PBMCs came the material, which was cDNA or gDNA.

In the authors' methods: It was from reference gene primer amplification that nucleated cell counts were estimated. The data were produced by immunoSEQ multiplex PCR, yet TCRdb's version contains in-frame clones alone and is incomplete. The DNA gave D and trimming, while V, J and clone size come from that table. Of approximately 50,000 clones listed, less than 95% are singletons. V was pared by 4 bases and J by 8 bases, with 10 bases of the junction left unmatched. Germline assignment: CDR1 MGHRA and CDR2 YSYEKL. The CDR3 is 15 residues long. The sequenced material came from peripheral blood. This clonotype was obtained from a man in his 70s with acute or convalescent COVID-19. The chain couples TRBV4-1 to TRBJ1-4; 7 bases are shared with TRBD1. CDR3 in amino acids: CASSPRTGTVEKLFF. The CDR3, as DNA: TGCGCCAGCAGCCCTCGAACTGGGACAGTGGAAAAACTGTTTTTT.